Listed below are T cell receptor beta chains from one sample, sequenced in a study of T cell repertoires in cytomegalovirus infection. TCRdb re-derived calls from the reads in MiXCR, one entry per CDR3 protein. Here the sample spans around 430,000 distinct CDR3 sequences, under 45% being singletons. No antigens are known for them. The starting material was cultured PBMCs, obtained from culture after CMV antigen stimulation. The receptor set was obtained from a human donor in good health (CMV status not recorded). Some clones in this sample may be carry-over from other donors' samples. CDR3s include the opening cysteine and the closing phenylalanine or tryptophan. D genes are given only for firm matches. Clone size is given for some rows only: seen once, a few or many times, or a class if the clone is expanded.

v_call	d_call	clone_size	j_call	cdr3_aa	cdr3_nt
TRBV7-9	TRBD2	NA	TRBJ2-7	CASSYRLAGGDSLEQYF	TGTGCCAGCAGCTACCGACTAGCGGGGGGTGACTCCCTCGAGCAGTACTTC
TRBV7-4	TRBD1	NA	TRBJ1-4	CAGQGAQNEKLFF	TGTGCCGGCCAGGGGGCCCAAAATGAAAAACTGTTTTTT
TRBV27	NA	few	TRBJ1-2	CASSPGDSQRGYTF	TGTGCCAGCAGTCCGGGGGACTCCCAACGTGGCTACACCTTC
TRBV28	TRBD2	NA	TRBJ2-5	CASSPLAGGPAETQYF	TGTGCCAGCAGCCCCCTAGCGGGAGGGCCGGCAGAGACCCAGTACTTC
TRBV11-2	TRBD1	NA	TRBJ2-7	CASSARRGDRYHEQYF	TGTGCCAGCAGCGCTAGGCGAGGGGACAGGTACCACGAGCAGTACTTC
TRBV20-1	NA	NA	TRBJ2-7	CSALPRDWPYEQYF	TGCAGTGCGCTACCCCGGGACTGGCCCTACGAGCAGTACTTC
TRBV6-1	NA	NA	TRBJ2-3	CASSHEALRTDTQYF	TGTGCCAGCAGTCACGAGGCACTAAGGACAGATACGCAGTATTTT
TRBV6-1	NA	once	TRBJ1-5	CASSERSTGSQPQHF	TGTGCCAGCAGTGAAAGGTCGACGGGGAGTCAGCCCCAGCATTTT
TRBV29-1	NA	NA	TRBJ2-1	CSVEERSPHEQFF	TGCAGCGTTGAAGAACGGTCCCCCCATGAGCAGTTCTTC
TRBV7-2	NA	many	TRBJ1-3	CASTIYRAPVVNTIYF	TGTGCCAGCACAATCTACCGGGCCCCGGTCGTAAACACCATATATTTT
TRBV12-3/TRBV12-4	NA	few	TRBJ1-1	CASSLSGRGTEAFF	TGTGCCAGCAGTTTATCGGGCAGAGGCACTGAAGCTTTCTTT
TRBV12-3/TRBV12-4	NA	NA	TRBJ1-1	CASSGLGQEAFF	TGTGCCAGCAGTGGACTGGGTCAAGAAGCTTTCTTT
TRBV19	NA	few	TRBJ1-3	CASTGHLSGNTIYF	TGTGCCAGCACGGGACACCTCTCTGGAAACACCATATATTTT
TRBV12-3/TRBV12-4	TRBD2	few	TRBJ2-1	CASSQRGGDNSYNEQFF	TGTGCCAGCAGCCAACGGGGGGGGGACAACTCCTACAATGAGCAGTTCTTC
TRBV12-3/TRBV12-4	NA	NA	TRBJ1-3	CASTRRVRGNTIYF	TGTGCCAGCACCCGCAGGGTCAGAGGAAACACCATATATTTT
TRBV11-2	TRBD2	NA	TRBJ2-1	CASSLAGTGTSRYNEQFF	TGTGCCAGCAGCTTAGCAGGCACCGGGACTAGCAGATACAATGAGCAGTTCTTC
TRBV27	TRBD2	NA	TRBJ2-5	CASSSLSGEETQYF	TGTGCCAGCAGTTCACTTAGCGGGGAAGAGACCCAGTACTTC
TRBV6-5	TRBD2	NA	TRBJ2-1	CASSYLAGPGNEQFF	TGTGCCAGCAGTTACCTAGCGGGGCCGGGGAATGAGCAGTTCTTC
TRBV20-1	NA	NA	TRBJ1-4	CSARGQGSEKLFF	TGCAGTGCTAGGGGGCAGGGGAGTGAAAAACTGTTTTTT
TRBV7-6	TRBD2	NA	TRBJ2-3	CASSSPGLAKHTQYF	TGTGCCAGCAGCTCGCCGGGACTAGCGAAACATACGCAGTATTTT
TRBV6-6	NA	NA	TRBJ2-7	CASSGHGIYEQYF	TGTGCCAGCTCGGGACACGGAATTTACGAGCAGTACTTC
TRBV7-2	TRBD2	few	TRBJ2-3	CASSFKAGGTDTQYF	TGTGCCAGCAGCTTCAAAGCGGGAGGCACAGATACGCAGTATTTT
TRBV19	TRBD1	NA	TRBJ1-4	CASSPRQGQAEKLFF	TGTGCCAGTAGTCCCCGCCAGGGACAGGCTGAAAAACTGTTTTTT
TRBV7-2	NA	NA	TRBJ1-5	CASSLMGGLGNQPQHF	TGTGCCAGCAGCTTAATGGGAGGGCTCGGTAATCAGCCCCAGCATTTT
TRBV27	TRBD2	NA	TRBJ2-5	CASRLAGGLQETQYF	TGTGCCAGCAGACTAGCGGGAGGTCTCCAAGAGACCCAGTACTTC
TRBV7-2	NA	NA	TRBJ1-4	CASSSWGRLFF	TGTGCCAGCAGCTCGTGGGGGAGACTGTTTTTT
TRBV6-1	TRBD2	many	TRBJ2-1	CASSPQLAGYNEQFF	TGTGCCAGCAGCCCCCAACTAGCGGGTTACAATGAGCAGTTCTTC
TRBV6-1	TRBD2	few	TRBJ2-1	CASSPRGGGEQFF	TGTGCCAGCAGCCCCCGGGGGGGTGGTGAGCAGTTCTTC
TRBV5-5	NA	NA	TRBJ2-1	CASSLAWDTYNEQFF	TGTGCCAGCAGCTTGGCCTGGGACACCTACAATGAGCAGTTCTTC
TRBV7-2	NA	NA	TRBJ1-2	CASSPGGLTYGYTF	TGTGCCAGCAGCCCCGGAGGGCTTACCTATGGCTACACCTTC
TRBV7-6	NA	NA	TRBJ2-7	CASSRLGYKLGLPYEQYF	TGTGCCAGCAGCCGGCTGGGCTATAAATTAGGGCTCCCCTACGAGCAGTACTTC
TRBV5-4	NA	few	TRBJ2-7	CASSLGRGGLSYEQYF	TGTGCCAGCAGCTTGGGAAGGGGGGGTCTCTCCTACGAGCAGTACTTC
TRBV12-3/TRBV12-4	NA	NA	TRBJ2-3	CASTPRLVTRDTQYF	TGTGCCAGCACCCCTCGACTAGTAACACGAGATACGCAGTATTTT
TRBV12-3/TRBV12-4	NA	NA	TRBJ1-1	CASSLKTTANTEAFF	TGTGCCAGCAGTTTAAAAACCACAGCGAACACTGAAGCTTTCTTT
TRBV6-1	TRBD2	NA	TRBJ2-7	CASSRTSGRALVSYEQYF	TGTGCCAGCAGTCGGACTAGCGGGAGGGCCCTCGTATCCTACGAGCAGTACTTC